This is a list of T cell receptor beta chains from one sample in a study of blood T cells in healthy people across ages. TCRdb re-called the 5' RACE reads with MiXCR, one entry per CDR3 protein. The repertoire holds some 1.4 million distinct CDR3 sequences, with around two fifths as singletons. Source material: blood. These receptor sequences come from a woman in her late teens or twenties in good health. The CDR3 runs from the conserved cysteine through the conserved F or W. D genes are given only for firm matches. Expanded clones get a size class; other rows say once, few or many, or leave the size out.

>TRBJ1-2|NA|TRBV20-1|13|TRBD1
TGCAGTGCCACCACAGGGGCACACTATGGCTACACCTTC
CSATTGAHYGYTF
>TRBJ2-3|NA|TRBV25-1|15|TRBD2
TGTGCCAGCAGTGTGGGACTAGCGGGAGCAGATACGCAGTATTTT
CASSVGLAGADTQYF
>TRBJ1-6|NA|TRBV12-3/TRBV12-4|14|NA
TGTGCCAGCAAGCAGGGGCTCCCAAATTCACCCCTCCACTTT
CASKQGLPNSPLHF
>TRBJ2-5|once|TRBV5-1|16|TRBD2
TGCGCCAGCAGCCGGGGACTAGCGGGGGTAAACAATGAGCAGTACTTC
CASSRGLAGVNNEQYF
>TRBJ1-5|NA|TRBV2|13|NA
TGTGCCAGCATTGGGGGGGTCAATCAGCCCCAGCATTTT
CASIGGVNQPQHF
>TRBJ2-4|NA|TRBV29-1|12|NA
TGCAGCGTTGGACTCTCACCTGGAATTCAGTACTTC
CSVGLSPGIQYF
>TRBJ2-7|NA|TRBV30|13|NA
TGTGCCTGGAACCCGGGACTGAAATACGAGCAGTACTTC
CAWNPGLKYEQYF
>TRBJ2-7|NA|TRBV7-2|14|NA
TGTGCCAGCAGCTCTGAGGACGGAATCTACGAGCAGTACTTC
CASSSEDGIYEQYF
>TRBJ2-7|NA|TRBV6-5|13|NA
TGTGCCAGCAGGTCCCCGCGACCCTACGAGCAGTACTTC
CASRSPRPYEQYF
>TRBJ1-1|few|TRBV28|14|TRBD1
TGTGCCAGCTGGACAGGGGGTCTTATCACTGAAGCTTTCTTT
CASWTGGLITEAFF
>TRBJ1-2|NA|TRBV28|14|NA
TGTGCCAGCAGGGGGAGCCCCGAGACTTATGGCTACACCTTC
CASRGSPETYGYTF
>TRBJ2-3|few|TRBV2|14|NA
TGTGCCAGCAGTGTGGGCACTAAGGCAGATACGCAGTATTTT
CASSVGTKADTQYF
>TRBJ1-1|few|TRBV7-2|13|NA
TGTGCCAGCAGCTTAGGGACCGAGACTGAAGCTTTCTTT
CASSLGTETEAFF